The rows below give T cell receptor beta chains drawn from one sample of a study of CD8 T cells in ankylosing spondylitis. TCRdb recomputed calls from the 5' RACE reads with MiXCR, one row per CDR3 protein. Here the sample spans roughly 370,000 distinct CDR3 sequences, approximately 20% being singletons. Material: blood, either unsorted or a sorted T cell fraction (not recorded which). Every receptor here comes from a male donor with ankylosing spondylitis. CDR3s include the opening cysteine and the closing phenylalanine or tryptophan. Each record gives: clone size, J gene, D gene, V gene, CDR3 protein, CDR3 DNA. D genes are given only for firm matches. Clone size is not always given. Where it is, it says once, few, many or a class for expanded clones.

size: .
J: TRBJ1-3
D: .
V: TRBV7-2
CDR3: CASSASGAGNTIYF
DNA: TGTGCCAGCAGCGCCTCAGGGGCTGGAAACACCATATATTTT

size: .
J: TRBJ1-5
D: TRBD1
V: TRBV29-1
CDR3: CSVVPGQGDQPQHF
DNA: TGCAGCGTTGTACCGGGACAGGGGGATCAGCCCCAGCATTTT

size: .
J: TRBJ2-7
D: TRBD2
V: TRBV11-2
CDR3: CASSLAGTSGSSYEQYF
DNA: TGTGCCAGCAGCTTAGCCGGGACTAGCGGGAGTTCCTACGAGCAGTACTTC

size: .
J: TRBJ2-7
D: .
V: TRBV15
CDR3: CATSVEVDGRIASYEQYF
DNA: TGTGCCACCAGCGTAGAGGTGGATGGGAGAATAGCGTCCTACGAGCAGTACTTC

size: .
J: TRBJ2-4
D: .
V: TRBV12-3/TRBV12-4
CDR3: CASSFRGENIQYF
DNA: TGTGCCAGCAGTTTTAGAGGGGAAAACATTCAGTACTTC

size: .
J: TRBJ2-7
D: .
V: TRBV6-1
CDR3: CASSMNSISTYEQYF
DNA: TGTGCCAGCAGTATGAACTCCATAAGTACCTACGAGCAGTACTTC

size: many
J: TRBJ2-7
D: .
V: TRBV4-1
CDR3: CASSQDRMSYEQYF
DNA: TGCGCCAGCAGCCAAGACAGGATGTCCTACGAGCAGTACTTC

size: .
J: TRBJ1-3
D: .
V: TRBV5-1
CDR3: CASRSAEDFIGNTIYF
DNA: TGCGCCAGCCGCTCGGCGGAGGATTTTATTGGAAACACCATATATTTT

size: .
J: TRBJ2-7
D: .
V: TRBV5-1
CDR3: CASSAGLRTYEQYF
DNA: TGCGCCAGCAGCGCGGGACTTAGAACCTACGAGCAGTACTTC

size: .
J: TRBJ2-1
D: .
V: TRBV29-1
CDR3: CSVAGTRGYNEQFF
DNA: TGCAGCGTTGCCGGGACCCGCGGGTATAATGAGCAGTTCTTC

size: .
J: TRBJ2-7
D: .
V: TRBV5-1
CDR3: CASSPGAGSYEQYF
DNA: TGCGCCAGCAGCCCGGGGGCAGGGTCCTACGAGCAGTACTTC

size: .
J: TRBJ1-3
D: .
V: TRBV5-6
CDR3: CASSLASRRGNTIYF
DNA: TGTGCCAGCAGCTTGGCCTCCCGCCGGGGAAACACCATATATTTT

size: .
J: TRBJ2-1
D: TRBD2
V: TRBV11-3
CDR3: CASTPGGEDNEQFF
DNA: TGTGCCAGCACCCCGGGGGGGGAAGACAATGAGCAGTTCTTC

size: .
J: TRBJ2-6
D: .
V: TRBV28
CDR3: CASSLSSRKPGANVLTF
DNA: TGTGCCAGCAGTTTATCCAGCCGGAAACCTGGGGCCAACGTCCTGACTTTC

size: .
J: TRBJ2-3
D: .
V: TRBV20-1
CDR3: CSERVGTDTQYF
DNA: TGCAGTGAGCGTGTTGGCACAGATACGCAGTATTTT

size: many
J: TRBJ1-1
D: .
V: TRBV7-9
CDR3: CASSDGRGTEAFF
DNA: TGTGCCAGCAGCGACGGCAGGGGCACTGAAGCTTTCTTT

size: many
J: TRBJ2-1
D: TRBD1
V: TRBV2
CDR3: CASSPDRTYNEQFF
DNA: TGTGCCAGCAGTCCGGACAGGACCTACAATGAGCAGTTCTTC

size: many
J: TRBJ1-4
D: .
V: TRBV2
CDR3: CASRVGLQTLNEKLFF
DNA: TGTGCCAGCAGAGTCGGACTTCAGACTCTTAATGAAAAACTGTTTTTT

size: few
J: TRBJ2-2
D: .
V: TRBV6-4
CDR3: CASSGAPSTGELFF
DNA: TGTGCCAGCAGTGGGGCCCCGAGCACCGGGGAGCTGTTTTTT

size: .
J: TRBJ1-1
D: .
V: TRBV12-3/TRBV12-4
CDR3: CASTVDRGTEAFF
DNA: TGTGCCAGCACCGTTGACCGGGGCACTGAAGCTTTCTTT

size: many
J: TRBJ1-2
D: TRBD1
V: TRBV20-1
CDR3: CSARPGQGAGYTF
DNA: TGCAGTGCTAGACCCGGACAGGGCGCTGGCTACACCTTC

size: .
J: TRBJ1-5
D: .
V: TRBV12-3/TRBV12-4
CDR3: CASSFSRGDQPQHF
DNA: TGTGCCAGCAGTTTCTCCAGGGGCGATCAGCCCCAGCATTTT

size: few
J: TRBJ2-5
D: TRBD2
V: TRBV5-1
CDR3: CASSFIGLAEETQYF
DNA: TGCGCCAGCAGCTTTATAGGACTAGCGGAAGAGACCCAGTACTTC

size: few
J: TRBJ2-5
D: .
V: TRBV3-1
CDR3: CASSQSTLRQETQYF
DNA: TGTGCCAGCAGCCAAAGCACCCTTCGACAAGAGACCCAGTACTTC

size: many
J: TRBJ2-1
D: TRBD1
V: TRBV7-2
CDR3: CASNTGTGGNEQFF
DNA: TGTGCCAGCAATACCGGGACAGGGGGAAATGAGCAGTTCTTC

size: .
J: TRBJ2-2
D: .
V: TRBV7-2
CDR3: CASSLWGTGELFF
DNA: TGTGCCAGCAGCTTATGGGGCACCGGGGAGCTGTTTTTT